This T cell receptor (beta chain) was found in a study of T cells in tumors after PD-1 blockade. Repertoires were generated with immunoSEQ multiplex PCR, while TCRdb's copy carries only in-frame clones and drops some. The table has some 43,000 clones, roughly 80% seen once. The CDR3 totals 15 residues. V was clipped by 4 bases and J by 3 bases; unmatched bases: 5. Germline V gene lookup returns CDR1 SGHRS and CDR2 YFSETQ. This specimen was PBMCs, taken before anti-PD-1 treatment. The V gene is TRBV5-1, the J gene TRBJ1-3, with 9 positions matching TRBD1. The receptor's source is a human donor with basal cell carcinoma. The CDR3 region is CASSLGQGHGNTIYF. The CDR3 nucleotides are TGCGCCAGCAGCCTCGGACAGGGGCATGGAAACACCATATATTTT.